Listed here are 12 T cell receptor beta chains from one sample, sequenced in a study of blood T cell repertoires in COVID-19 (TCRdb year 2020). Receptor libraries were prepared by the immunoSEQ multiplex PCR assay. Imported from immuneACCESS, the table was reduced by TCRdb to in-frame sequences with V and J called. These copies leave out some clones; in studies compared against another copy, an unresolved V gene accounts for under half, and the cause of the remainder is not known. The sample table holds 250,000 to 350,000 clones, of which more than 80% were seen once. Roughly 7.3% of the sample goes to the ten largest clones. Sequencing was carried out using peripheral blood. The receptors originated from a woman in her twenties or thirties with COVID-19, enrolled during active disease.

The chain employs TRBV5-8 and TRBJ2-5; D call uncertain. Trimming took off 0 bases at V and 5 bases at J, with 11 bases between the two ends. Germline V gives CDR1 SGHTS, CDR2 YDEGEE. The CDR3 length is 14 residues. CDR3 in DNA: TGTGCCAGCAGCTTGGTTGGCGAGGTGGAGACCCAGTACTTC. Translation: CASSLVGEVETQYF.

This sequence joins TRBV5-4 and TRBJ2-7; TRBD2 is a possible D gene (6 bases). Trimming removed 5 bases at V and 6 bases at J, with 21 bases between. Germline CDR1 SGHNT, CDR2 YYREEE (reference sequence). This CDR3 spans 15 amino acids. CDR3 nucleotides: TGTGCCAGCAGTCTAGCGTCGGGACCCCTAAGCGAGCAGTACTTC. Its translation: CASSLASGPLSEQYF.

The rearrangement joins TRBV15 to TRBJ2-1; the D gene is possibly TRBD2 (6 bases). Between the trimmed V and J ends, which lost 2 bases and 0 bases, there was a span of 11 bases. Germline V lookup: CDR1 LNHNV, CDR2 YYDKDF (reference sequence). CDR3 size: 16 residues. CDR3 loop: CATSRPRGSSYNEQFF. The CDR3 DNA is TGTGCCACCAGCAGACCCCGGGGGAGCTCCTACAATGAGCAGTTCTTC.

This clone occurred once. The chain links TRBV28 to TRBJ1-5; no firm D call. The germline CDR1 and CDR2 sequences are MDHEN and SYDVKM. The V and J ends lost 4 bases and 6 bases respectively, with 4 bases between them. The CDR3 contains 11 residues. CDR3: CASSSFQPQHF. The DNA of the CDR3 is TGTGCCAGCAGTTCCTTTCAGCCCCAGCATTTT.

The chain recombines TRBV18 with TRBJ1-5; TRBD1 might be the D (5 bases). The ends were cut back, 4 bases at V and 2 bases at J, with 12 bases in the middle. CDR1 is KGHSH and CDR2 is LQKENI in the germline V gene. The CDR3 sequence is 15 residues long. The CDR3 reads CASSLGPRGNQPQHF. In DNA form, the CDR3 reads TGTGCCAGCTCACTGGGCCCCAGGGGCAATCAGCCCCAGCATTTT.

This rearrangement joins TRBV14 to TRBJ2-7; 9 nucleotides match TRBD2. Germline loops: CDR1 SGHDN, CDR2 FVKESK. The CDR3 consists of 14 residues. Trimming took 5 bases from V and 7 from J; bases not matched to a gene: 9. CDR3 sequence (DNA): TGTGCCAGCAGCGGAAGCGGGAGGCCGCGGGAGCAGTACTTC. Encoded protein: CASSGSGRPREQYF.

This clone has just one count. The CDR3 DNA is TGCAGCGTTGTGGATGGGAGCTCCTACGAGCAGTACTTC. It specifies CSVVDGSSYEQYF. The rearrangement joins TRBV29-1 to TRBJ2-7; TRBD2 might be the D (5 bases). V lost 4 bases, J lost 0 bases, and 10 bases lay in between. Germline-derived CDR1 and CDR2 are SQVTM and ANQGSEA. The CDR3 runs to 13 residues.

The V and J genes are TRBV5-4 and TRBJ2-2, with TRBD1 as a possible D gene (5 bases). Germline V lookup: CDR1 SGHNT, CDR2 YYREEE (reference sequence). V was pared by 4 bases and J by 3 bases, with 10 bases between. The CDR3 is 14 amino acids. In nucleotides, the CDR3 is TGTGCCAGCAGCGCCAGGGTAGACACCGGGGAGCTGTTTTTT. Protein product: CASSARVDTGELFF.

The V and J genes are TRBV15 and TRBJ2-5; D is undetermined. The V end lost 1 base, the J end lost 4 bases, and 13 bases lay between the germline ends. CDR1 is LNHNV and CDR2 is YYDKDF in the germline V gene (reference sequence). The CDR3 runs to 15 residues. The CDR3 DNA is TGTGCCACCAGCAGAGGGCTCCTCTTCAGAGAGACCCAGTACTTC. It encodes CATSRGLLFRETQYF.

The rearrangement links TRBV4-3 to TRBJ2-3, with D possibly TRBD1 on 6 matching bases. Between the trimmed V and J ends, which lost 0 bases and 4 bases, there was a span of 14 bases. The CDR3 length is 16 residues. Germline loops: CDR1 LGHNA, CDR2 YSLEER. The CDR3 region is CASSQESVGAADTQYF. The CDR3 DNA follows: TGCGCCAGCAGCCAAGAATCGGTGGGGGCCGCAGATACGCAGTATTTT.

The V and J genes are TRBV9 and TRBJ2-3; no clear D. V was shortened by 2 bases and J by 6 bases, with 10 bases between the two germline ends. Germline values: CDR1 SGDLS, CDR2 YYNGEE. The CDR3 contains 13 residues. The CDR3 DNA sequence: TGTGCCAGCAGCGTCGACCAGAGGGATACGCAGTATTTT. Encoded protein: CASSVDQRDTQYF.

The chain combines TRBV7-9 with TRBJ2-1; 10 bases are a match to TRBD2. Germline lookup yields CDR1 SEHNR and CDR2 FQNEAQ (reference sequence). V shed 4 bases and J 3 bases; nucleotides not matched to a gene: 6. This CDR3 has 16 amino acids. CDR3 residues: CASSYTRTSGYNEQFF. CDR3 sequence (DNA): TGTGCCAGCAGCTACACTAGGACTAGCGGCTACAATGAGCAGTTCTTC.